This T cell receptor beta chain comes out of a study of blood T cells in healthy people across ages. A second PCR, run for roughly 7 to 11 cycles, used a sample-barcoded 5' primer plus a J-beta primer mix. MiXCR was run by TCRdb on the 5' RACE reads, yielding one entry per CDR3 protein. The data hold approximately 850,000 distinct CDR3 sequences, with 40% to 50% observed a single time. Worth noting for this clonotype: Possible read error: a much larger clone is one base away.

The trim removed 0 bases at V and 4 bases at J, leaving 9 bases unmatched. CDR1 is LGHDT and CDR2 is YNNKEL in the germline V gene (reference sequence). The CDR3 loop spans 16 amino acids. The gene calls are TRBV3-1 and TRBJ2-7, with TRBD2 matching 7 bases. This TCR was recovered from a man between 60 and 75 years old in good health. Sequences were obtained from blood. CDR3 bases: TGTGCCAGCAGCCAAGACTTACGAGCGGGGTATTACGAGCAGTACTTC. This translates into CASSQDLRAGYYEQYF.